Listed here are 10 T cell receptor beta chains from one sample, sequenced in a study of CD8 T cells in Susac syndrome. RNA, at about 0.45 to 1 ug, was reverse transcribed with random hexamers. MiXCR, applied by TCRdb to the immunoSEQ multiplex PCR reads, yields one record per CDR3 protein. The sample has about 130,000 distinct CDR3 sequences, less than 95% seen once; the top ten hold approximately 0.12%. Sequencing input: CD4+ T cells from PBMCs. The receptor set was obtained from a human donor with multiple sclerosis.

The genes are TRBV29-1 and TRBJ1-2; D ambiguous. Germline V lookup: CDR1 SQVTM, CDR2 ANQGSEA. The V end was cut by 1 base, the J end by 0 bases, with 6 bases between. The CDR3 loop spans 13 amino acids. CDR3 residues: CSVEAQTNYGYTF. In DNA form, the CDR3 reads TGCAGCGTTGAAGCACAGACTAACTATGGCTACACCTTC.

V is TRBV3-1 and J is TRBJ1-4; a weak D match, TRBD1 (5 bases). The germline V and J ends were trimmed by 4 bases and 8 bases, with 11 bases remaining between them. The CDR3 sequence is 13 residues long. Germline lookup yields CDR1 LGHDT and CDR2 YNNKEL (reference sequence). The CDR3 spells CASSPLGAEKLFF. The DNA for the CDR3 is TGTGCCAGCAGCCCTTTAGGGGCGGAAAAACTGTTTTTT.

The gene calls are TRBV24-1 and TRBJ2-2, with 10 positions matching TRBD2. Looked up from germline, CDR1 is KGHDR and CDR2 is SFDVKD. V lost 3 bases and J lost 5; bases outside the gene matches: 2. This CDR3 has 15 amino acids. Written as DNA, the CDR3 is TGTGCCACCAGTGATGGGACTAGCGCAACCGGGGAGCTGTTTTTT. Translating gives CATSDGTSATGELFF.

This chain connects TRBV5-1 to TRBJ1-1, with a weak D call TRBD1 (5 bases). Germline lookup yields CDR1 SGHRS and CDR2 YFSETQ. V dropped 0 bases and J dropped 6 bases, with 9 bases sitting between them. This CDR3 is 13 amino acids long. CDR3 loop: CASSLGTGPEAFF. In nucleotides, the CDR3 is TGCGCCAGCAGCTTGGGGACGGGACCTGAAGCTTTCTTT.

The DNA of the CDR3 is TGTGCCAGCAGTGACCCGAATAGCAATCAGCCCCAGCATTTT. It specifies CASSDPNSNQPQHF. The gene calls are TRBV25-1 and TRBJ1-5; no definite D call. V lost 3 bases, J lost 0 bases, and 6 bases lay in between. Germline values: CDR1 MGHDK, CDR2 SYGVNS. The CDR3 length is 14 residues.

The rearrangement uses TRBV9 and TRBJ1-2; D call uncertain. Trimming shortened V by 1 base and J by 4 bases, and 14 bases separated the two germline ends. This CDR3 has 15 residues. Germline V gene lookup returns CDR1 SGDLS and CDR2 YYNGEE. CDR3 bases: TGTGCCAGCAGCGTAACCACTACACGGGGCTATGGCTACACCTTC. Amino acids: CASSVTTTRGYGYTF.

This clonotype appeared a few times. This chain connects TRBV14 to TRBJ1-3; D unclear. V lost 0 bases, J lost 2 bases, and 5 bases lay in between. CDR1 SGHDN and CDR2 FVKESK come from the germline V gene. The CDR3 has 14 amino acids. The DNA of the CDR3 is TGTGCCAGCAGCCAAGATCTTGCTGGAAACACCATATATTTT. It is translated as CASSQDLAGNTIYF.

V gene TRBV12-3 or TRBV12-4 combines with J gene TRBJ1-6, with unresolved D. Trimming removed 6 bases from V and 6 bases from J, with 12 bases in between. The CDR3 has 14 amino acids. The DNA of the CDR3 is TGTGCCAGCAGCCTCACGACGATTAATTCACCCCTCCACTTT. Protein product: CASSLTTINSPLHF.

The chain joins TRBV6-2 or TRBV6-3 to TRBJ2-7; possibly TRBD1 for D (6 bases). The CDR3 is made up of 14 amino acids. CDR1 and CDR2 (germline): MNHEY, SVGEGT. V dropped 4 bases and J dropped 4 bases, with 14 bases sitting between them. The CDR3 DNA sequence: TGTGCCAGCAGTTTCCAACTGACAGGTTACGAGCAGTACTTC. Translated, it gives CASSFQLTGYEQYF.

The rearrangement uses TRBV18 and TRBJ1-2; tentative D call: TRBD1 (6 bases). This CDR3 has 15 amino acids. The V end was cut by 6 bases, the J end by 6 bases, with 20 bases between. From germline, CDR1 is KGHSH and CDR2 LQKENI. The CDR3 DNA sequence: TGTGCCAGCTCCCCCAAGAGGGGGAAGGAAGATGGCTACACCTTC. Encoded protein: CASSPKRGKEDGYTF. Supplemented by reference TRBV18 and TRBJ1-2, the full variable domain reads NAGVMQNPRHLVRRRGQEARLRCSPMKGHSHVYWYRQLPEEGLKFMVYLQKENIIDESGMPKERFSAEFPKEGPSILRIQQVVRGDSAAYFCASSPKRGKEDGYTFGSGTRLTVV.